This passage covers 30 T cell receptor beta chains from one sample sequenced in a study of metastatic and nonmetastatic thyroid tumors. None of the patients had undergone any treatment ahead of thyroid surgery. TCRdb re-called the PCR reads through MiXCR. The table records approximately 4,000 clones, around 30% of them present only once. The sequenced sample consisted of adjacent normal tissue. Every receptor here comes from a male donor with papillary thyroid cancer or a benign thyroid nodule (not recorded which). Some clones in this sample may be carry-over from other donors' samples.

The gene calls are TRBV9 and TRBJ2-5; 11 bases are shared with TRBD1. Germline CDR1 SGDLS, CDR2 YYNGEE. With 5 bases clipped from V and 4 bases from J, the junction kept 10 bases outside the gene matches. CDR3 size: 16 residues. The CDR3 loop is CASRGGTGGSGETQYF. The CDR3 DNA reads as TGTGCCAGCAGAGGAGGGACAGGGGGATCGGGAGAGACCCAGTACTTC.

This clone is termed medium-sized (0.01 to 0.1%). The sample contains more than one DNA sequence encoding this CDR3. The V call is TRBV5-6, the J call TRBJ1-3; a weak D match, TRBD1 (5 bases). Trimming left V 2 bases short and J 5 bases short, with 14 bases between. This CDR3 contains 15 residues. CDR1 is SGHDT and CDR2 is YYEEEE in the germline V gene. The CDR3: CASSFGAGYRNTIYF. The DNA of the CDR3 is TGTGCCAGCAGCTTCGGGGCAGGGTATCGAAACACCATATATTTT.

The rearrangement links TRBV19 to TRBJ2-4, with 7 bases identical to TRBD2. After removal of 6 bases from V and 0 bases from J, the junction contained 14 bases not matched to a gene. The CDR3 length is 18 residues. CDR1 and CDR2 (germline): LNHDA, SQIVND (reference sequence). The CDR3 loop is CASRAGVAGLLAKNIQYF. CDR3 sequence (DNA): TGTGCCAGTAGGGCGGGGGTGGCGGGATTACTAGCCAAAAACATTCAGTACTTC.

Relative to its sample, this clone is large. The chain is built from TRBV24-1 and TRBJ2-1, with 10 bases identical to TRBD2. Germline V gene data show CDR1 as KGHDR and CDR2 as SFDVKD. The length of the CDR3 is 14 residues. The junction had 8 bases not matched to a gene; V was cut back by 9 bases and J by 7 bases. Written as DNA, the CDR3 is TGTGCCACCGCAGCTAGCGGGGGTGCAAATGAGCAGTTCTTC. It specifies CATAASGGANEQFF.

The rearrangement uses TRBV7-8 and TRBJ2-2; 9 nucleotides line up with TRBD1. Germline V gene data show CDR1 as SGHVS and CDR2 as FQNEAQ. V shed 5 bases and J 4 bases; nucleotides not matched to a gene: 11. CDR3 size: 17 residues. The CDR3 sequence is CASSAKPRDRATGELFF. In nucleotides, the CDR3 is TGTGCCAGCAGCGCAAAACCACGGGACAGGGCCACCGGGGAGCTGTTTTTT.

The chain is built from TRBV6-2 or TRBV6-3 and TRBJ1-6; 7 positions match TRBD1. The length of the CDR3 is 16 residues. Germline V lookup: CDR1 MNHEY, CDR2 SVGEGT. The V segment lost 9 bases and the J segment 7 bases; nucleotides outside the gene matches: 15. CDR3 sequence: CASYTRGGSHNSPLHF. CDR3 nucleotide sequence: TGTGCCAGTTACACCCGAGGGGGCTCGCACAATTCACCCCTCCACTTT.

The DNA for the CDR3 is TGTGCCAGCAGGTCTCCCGGGACAGCCTACGAGCAGTACTTC. As protein: CASRSPGTAYEQYF. The chain joins TRBV28 to TRBJ2-7, with TRBD1 matching 7 bases. There are 14 residues in the CDR3. V dropped 6 bases and J dropped 2; count of bases not matched to a gene: 7. Germline CDR1 is MDHEN and CDR2 is SYDVKM.

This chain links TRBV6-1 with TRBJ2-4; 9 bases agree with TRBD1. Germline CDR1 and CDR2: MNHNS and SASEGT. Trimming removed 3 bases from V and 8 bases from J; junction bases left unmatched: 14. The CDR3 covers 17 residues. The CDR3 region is CASSDRQGDRTKDIQYF. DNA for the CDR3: TGTGCCAGCAGTGACCGACAGGGGGATCGGACAAAAGACATTCAGTACTTC.

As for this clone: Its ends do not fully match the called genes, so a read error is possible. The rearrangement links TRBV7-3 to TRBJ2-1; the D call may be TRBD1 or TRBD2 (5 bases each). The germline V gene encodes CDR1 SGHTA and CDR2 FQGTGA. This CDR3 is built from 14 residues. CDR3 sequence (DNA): TGTGCCAGCTGCTTAACTAGGGATAGTGGGACCAAGTTCTTC. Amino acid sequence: CASCLTRDSGTKFF. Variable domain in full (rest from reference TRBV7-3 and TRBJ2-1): GAGVSQTPSNKVTEKGKYVELRCDPISGHTALYWYRQSLGQGPEFLIYFQGTGAADDSGLPNDRFFAVRPEGSVSTLKIQRTERGDSAVYLCASCLTRDSGTKFFGPGTRLTVL.

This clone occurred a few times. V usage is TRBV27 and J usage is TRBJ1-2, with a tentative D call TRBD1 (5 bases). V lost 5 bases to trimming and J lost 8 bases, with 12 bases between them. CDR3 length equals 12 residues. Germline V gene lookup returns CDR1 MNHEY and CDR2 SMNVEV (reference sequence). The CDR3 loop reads CASSPLGDGYTF. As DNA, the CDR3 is TGTGCCAGCAGTCCACTTGGGGACGGCTACACCTTC.

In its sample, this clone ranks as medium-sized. The CDR3 DNA reads TGTGCCAGTACTCGTTTCGGGACACAAGGAACCGGGGAGCTGTTTTTT. It translates to CASTRFGTQGTGELFF. The chain links TRBV19 to TRBJ2-2, with D maybe TRBD1 (6 bases). The CDR3 extends over 16 amino acids. Trimming shortened V by 7 bases and J by 5 bases, and 20 bases separated the two germline ends. Looked up from germline, CDR1 is LNHDA and CDR2 is SQIVND (reference sequence).

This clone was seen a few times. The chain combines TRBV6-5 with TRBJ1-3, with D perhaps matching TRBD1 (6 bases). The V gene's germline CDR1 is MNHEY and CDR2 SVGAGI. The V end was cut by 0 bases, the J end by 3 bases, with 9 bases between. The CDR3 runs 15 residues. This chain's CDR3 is CASSYSQGSGNTIYF. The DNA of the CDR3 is TGTGCCAGCAGTTACTCACAGGGAAGTGGAAACACCATATATTTT.

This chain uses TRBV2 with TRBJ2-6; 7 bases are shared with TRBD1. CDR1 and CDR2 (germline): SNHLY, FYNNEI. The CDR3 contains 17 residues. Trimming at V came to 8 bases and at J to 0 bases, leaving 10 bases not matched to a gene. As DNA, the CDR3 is TGTGCCAGCCGACAGGGATCAGCTAGCTCTGGGGCCAACGTCCTGACTTTC. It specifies CASRQGSASSGANVLTF.

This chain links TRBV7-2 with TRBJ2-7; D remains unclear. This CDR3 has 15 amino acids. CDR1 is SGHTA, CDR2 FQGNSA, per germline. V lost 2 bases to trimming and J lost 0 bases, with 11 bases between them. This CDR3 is CASSLWVASSYEQYF. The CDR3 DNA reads TGTGCCAGCAGCTTATGGGTCGCGAGCTCCTACGAGCAGTACTTC.

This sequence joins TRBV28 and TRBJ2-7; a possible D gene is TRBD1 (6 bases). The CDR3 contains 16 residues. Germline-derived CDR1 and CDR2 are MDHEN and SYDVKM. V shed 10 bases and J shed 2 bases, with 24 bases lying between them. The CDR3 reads CATAASTGSLTYEQYF. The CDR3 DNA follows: TGTGCCACCGCGGCCTCGACAGGTTCCCTTACCTACGAGCAGTACTTC.

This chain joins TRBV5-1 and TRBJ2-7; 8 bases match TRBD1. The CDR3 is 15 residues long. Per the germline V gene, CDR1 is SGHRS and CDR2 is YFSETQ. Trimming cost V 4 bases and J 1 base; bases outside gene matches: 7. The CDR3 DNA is TGCGCCAGCAGCCGTCCTGACAGGGGATCCTACGAGCAGTACTTC. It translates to CASSRPDRGSYEQYF.

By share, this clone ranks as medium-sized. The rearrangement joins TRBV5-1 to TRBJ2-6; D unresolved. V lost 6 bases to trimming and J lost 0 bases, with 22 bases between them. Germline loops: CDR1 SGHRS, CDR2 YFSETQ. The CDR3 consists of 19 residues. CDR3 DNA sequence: TGCGCCAGCACCCCCATGGGTGTGCAACCTTCCTCTGGGGCCAACGTCCTGACTTTC. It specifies CASTPMGVQPSSGANVLTF.

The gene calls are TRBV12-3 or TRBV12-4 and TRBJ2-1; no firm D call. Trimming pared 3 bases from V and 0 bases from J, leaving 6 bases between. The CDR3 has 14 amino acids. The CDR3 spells CASSLGNSYNEQFF. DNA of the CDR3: TGTGCCAGCAGTTTGGGAAACTCCTACAATGAGCAGTTCTTC.

The CDR3 bases are TGTGCCAGCAGCACGGGGACTAGCGGGAGACAAGAGACCCAGTACTTC. Translating it yields CASSTGTSGRQETQYF. The rearrangement joins TRBV7-9 to TRBJ2-5; TRBD2 matches 14 bases. Germline trimming cut 5 bases from V and 2 bases from J; bases unmatched to any gene: 4. The CDR3 is 16 amino acids. CDR1 and CDR2 from the germline V gene are SEHNR and FQNEAQ (reference sequence). Full variable domain (missing parts from reference TRBV7-9 and TRBJ2-5): DTGVSQNPRHKITKRGQNVTFRCDPISEHNRLYWYRQTLGQGPEFLTYFQNEAQLEKSRLLSDRFSAERPKGSFSTLEIQRTEQGDSAMYLCASSTGTSGRQETQYFGPGTRLLVL.

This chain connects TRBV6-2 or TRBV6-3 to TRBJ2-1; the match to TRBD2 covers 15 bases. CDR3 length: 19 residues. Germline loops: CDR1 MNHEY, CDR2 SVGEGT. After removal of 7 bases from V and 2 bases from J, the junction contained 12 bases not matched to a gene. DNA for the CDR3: TGTGCCAGCAACCTCCCGGGACTAGCGGGAGGTGTTGCCTACAATGAGCAGTTCTTC. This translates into CASNLPGLAGGVAYNEQFF.

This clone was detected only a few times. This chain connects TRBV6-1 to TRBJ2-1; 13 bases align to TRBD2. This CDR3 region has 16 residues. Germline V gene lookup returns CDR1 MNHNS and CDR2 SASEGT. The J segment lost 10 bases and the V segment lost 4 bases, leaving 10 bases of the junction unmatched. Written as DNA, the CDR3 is TGTGCCAGCAGTGTAACAACTAGCGGGGGGGCCCAGGAGCAGTTCTTC. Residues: CASSVTTSGGAQEQFF.

In DNA, the CDR3 is TGCAGTGCTAGAGATCGATATGGCTACACCTTC. It is translated as CSARDRYGYTF. The chain has TRBV20-1 and TRBJ1-2; D gene uncertain. Germline V gene lookup returns CDR1 DFQATT and CDR2 SNEGSKA (reference sequence). The V and J ends lost 0 bases and 5 bases respectively, with 4 bases between them. This CDR3 region has 11 residues.

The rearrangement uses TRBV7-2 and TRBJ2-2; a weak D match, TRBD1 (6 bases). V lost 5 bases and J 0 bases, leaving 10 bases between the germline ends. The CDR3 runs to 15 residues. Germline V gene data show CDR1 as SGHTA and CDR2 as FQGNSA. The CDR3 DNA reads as TGTGCCAGCAGCCCCAGGGGCGCGAACACCGGGGAGCTGTTTTTT. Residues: CASSPRGANTGELFF.

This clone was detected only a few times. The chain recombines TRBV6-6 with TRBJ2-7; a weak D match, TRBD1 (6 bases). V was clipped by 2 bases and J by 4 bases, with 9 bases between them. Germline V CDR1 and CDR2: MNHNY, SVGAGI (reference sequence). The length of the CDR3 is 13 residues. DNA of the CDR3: TGTGCCAGCAGTTACGGGACAATGTACGAGCAGTACTTC. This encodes CASSYGTMYEQYF.

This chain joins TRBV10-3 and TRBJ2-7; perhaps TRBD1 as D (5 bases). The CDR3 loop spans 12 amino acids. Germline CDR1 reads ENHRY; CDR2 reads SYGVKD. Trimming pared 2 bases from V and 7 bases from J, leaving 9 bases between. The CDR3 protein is CAISETGQEQYF. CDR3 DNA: TGTGCCATCAGTGAGACAGGTCAGGAGCAGTACTTC.

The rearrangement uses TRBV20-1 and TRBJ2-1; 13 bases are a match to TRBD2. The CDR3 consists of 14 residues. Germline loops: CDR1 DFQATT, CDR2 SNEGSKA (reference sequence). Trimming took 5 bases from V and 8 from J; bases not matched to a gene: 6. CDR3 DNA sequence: TGCAGTGCTCGGACTAGCGGGAGTATTGATGAGCAGTTCTTC. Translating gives CSARTSGSIDEQFF.

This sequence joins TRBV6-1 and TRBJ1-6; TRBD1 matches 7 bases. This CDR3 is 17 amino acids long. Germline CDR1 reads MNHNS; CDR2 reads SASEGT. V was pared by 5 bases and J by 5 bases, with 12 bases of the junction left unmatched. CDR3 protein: CASSPTGIDRNNSPLHF. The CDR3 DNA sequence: TGTGCCAGCAGTCCGACAGGGATTGATAGGAATAATTCACCCCTCCACTTT.

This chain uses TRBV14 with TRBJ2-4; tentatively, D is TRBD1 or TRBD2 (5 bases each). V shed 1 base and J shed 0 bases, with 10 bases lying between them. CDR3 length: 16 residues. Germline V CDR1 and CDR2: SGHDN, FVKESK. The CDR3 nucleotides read TGTGCCAGCAGCCAAGCGTACGGGACAGCCAAAAACATTCAGTACTTC. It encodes CASSQAYGTAKNIQYF.

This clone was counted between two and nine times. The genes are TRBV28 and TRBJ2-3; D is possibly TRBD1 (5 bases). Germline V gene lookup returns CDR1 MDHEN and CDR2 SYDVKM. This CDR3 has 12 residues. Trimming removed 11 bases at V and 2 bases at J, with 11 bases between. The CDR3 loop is CAGCGHTDTQYF. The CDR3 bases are TGTGCCGGGTGCGGACACACAGATACGCAGTATTTT.

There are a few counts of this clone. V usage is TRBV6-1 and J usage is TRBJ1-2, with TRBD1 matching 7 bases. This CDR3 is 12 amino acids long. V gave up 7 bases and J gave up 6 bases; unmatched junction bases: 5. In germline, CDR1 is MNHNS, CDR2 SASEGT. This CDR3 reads CASTTGVDGYTF. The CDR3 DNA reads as TGTGCCAGCACTACAGGGGTTGATGGCTACACCTTC.